Following are 25 T cell receptor beta chains from one sample sequenced in a study of post-analysis software for immune sequencing data. Every TCR beta cDNA library bore unique molecular identifiers. TCRdb re-called the PCR reads through MiXCR, storing one row per CDR3 protein. This table holds 250,000 to 300,000 distinct CDR3 sequences, just over 35% found once. Overall study results and limits: TRBV segments more frequent in patients than in controls numbered roughly 5 and included TRBV5-6, TRBV5-1 and TRBV20-1.

These TCRs are of unknown antigen specificity. Sequencing was performed on blood. Receptor source: a girl aged 10-17 years with multiple sclerosis.

This clonotype was counted many times. V is TRBV20-1 and J is TRBJ1-2; D perhaps matches TRBD1 (5 bases). Germline CDR1 and CDR2: DFQATT and SNEGSKA (reference sequence). Trimming pared 6 bases from V and 0 bases from J, leaving 14 bases between. The CDR3 has 14 amino acids. The CDR3 loop reads CSAQEQAANYGYTF. In DNA form, the CDR3 reads TGCAGTGCCCAAGAACAGGCAGCTAACTATGGCTACACCTTC.

The chain employs TRBV20-1 and TRBJ2-7; 8 bases align to TRBD1. This CDR3 is 13 amino acids long. From germline, CDR1 is DFQATT and CDR2 SNEGSKA (reference sequence). With 5 bases clipped from V and 4 bases from J, the junction kept 7 bases outside the gene matches. The CDR3 sequence is CSASDRGTYEQYF. CDR3 bases: TGCAGTGCTTCCGACAGGGGCACATACGAGCAGTACTTC.

This rearrangement joins TRBV6-1 to TRBJ1-5, with D perhaps matching TRBD1 (6 bases). Deletions cut 4 bases from V and 0 bases from J, with 13 bases between. This CDR3 comprises 16 residues. Germline V lookup: CDR1 MNHNS, CDR2 SASEGT. For the CDR3, the DNA is TGTGCCAGCAGTGGGGATCCGACAGGTAGCAATCAGCCCCAGCATTTT. Translating it yields CASSGDPTGSNQPQHF.

As for this clonotype: This may arise from a read error, as a much more abundant clone is one base away. The rearrangement links TRBV4-1 to TRBJ1-6; no clear D gene. The CDR3 loop spans 15 amino acids. V was trimmed by 1 base and J by 11 bases, leaving 15 bases between them. Germline V gene sequence: CDR1 MGHRA, CDR2 YSYEKL. The CDR3 spells CASSQGLSGNPPLHF. The CDR3 bases are TGCGCCAGCAGCCAAGGCCTTTCGGGGAATCCACCCCTCCACTTT.

This chain uses TRBV12-3 or TRBV12-4 with TRBJ2-7, with D perhaps TRBD2 (7 bases). Trimming removed 0 bases at V and 7 bases at J, with 16 bases between. The CDR3 has 15 residues. The DNA of the CDR3 is TGTGCCAGCAGTTTAGCGGGGGGGCTGGTCAATGAGCAGTACTTC. Translation: CASSLAGGLVNEQYF.

This clonotype was found many times. This rearrangement joins TRBV5-1 to TRBJ2-3; 14 nucleotides match TRBD2. V lost 1 base and J lost 4; bases outside the gene matches: 17. The germline V gene encodes CDR1 SGHRS and CDR2 YFSETQ. This CDR3 region has 21 residues. The CDR3 sequence is CASSLFRAVGLAGANADTQYF. Here the CDR3 DNA reads TGCGCCAGCAGCTTGTTCCGGGCGGTGGGACTAGCGGGGGCCAATGCAGATACGCAGTATTTT.

Points on this clonotype: With a much larger clone just one base away, this may be a read error. The chain couples TRBV29-1 to TRBJ1-5, with TRBD1 matching 7 bases. Germline loops: CDR1 SQVTM, CDR2 ANQGSEA. The CDR3 spans 14 residues. The CDR3 region has the DNA TGCAGCGTTGTGCTTGACAGGGAGAATCGGCCCCAGCATTTT. Translated, it gives CSVVLDRENRPQHF.

This chain uses TRBV5-1 with TRBJ2-5; perhaps D is TRBD1 or TRBD2 (5 bases each). The J call may be wrong; the DNA end is better matched by TRBJ2-7. CDR3 length equals 15 residues. Germline lookup yields CDR1 SGHRS and CDR2 YFSETQ. The CDR3 loop reads CASGPGLGETDEQYF. The CDR3 DNA reads as TGCGCCAGCGGCCCGGGCTTGGGGGAGACAGACGAGCAGTACTTC.

A note on this clonotype: A much larger clone lies one base from this, so it may be a read error. This chain connects TRBV7-3 to TRBJ2-3; D may be TRBD2 (5 bases). The CDR3 consists of 15 residues. Germline values: CDR1 SGHTA, CDR2 FQGTGA. Trimming stripped 2 bases from V and 6 bases from J, with 15 bases between. CDR3 DNA sequence: TGTGCCAGCAGCTTAGCTCCCCTAGCCGGGGATACGCAGTATTTT. Its protein is CASSLAPLAGDTQYF.

This clonotype was detected many times. J is TRBJ2-3 and V is TRBV5-5; 9 nucleotides match TRBD2. Trimming took 2 bases from V and 2 from J; bases not matched to a gene: 9. The CDR3 covers 17 residues. CDR1 is SGHKS and CDR2 is YYEKEE in the germline V gene (reference sequence). The CDR3 loop reads CASSFRGGALITDTQYF. The CDR3 DNA is TGTGCCAGCAGCTTTCGCGGGGGGGCCTTAATCACAGATACGCAGTATTTT. Based on the CDR3 plus reference TRBV5-5 and TRBJ2-3, the full variable domain is DAGVTQSPTHLIKTRGQQVTLRCSPISGHKSVSWYQQVLGQGPQFIFQYYEKEERGRGNFPDRFSARQFPNYSSELNVNALLLGDSALYLCASSFRGGALITDTQYFGPGTRLTVL.

CDR3 bases: TGTGCCAGCAGTATTACGAAAGAGACCCAGTACTTC. This gives the protein CASSITKETQYF. The chain is built from TRBV3-1 and TRBJ2-7; D not certain. Near its end, the DNA agrees better with TRBJ2-5, so the J call may be wrong. The CDR3 length is 12 residues. Germline loops: CDR1 LGHDT, CDR2 YNNKEL (reference sequence).

The chain links TRBV2 to TRBJ2-5; D is undetermined. In germline, CDR1 is SNHLY, CDR2 FYNNEI. Trimming took off 2 bases at V and 5 bases at J, with 9 bases between the two ends. The CDR3 extends over 13 amino acids. The CDR3 region has the DNA TGTGCCAGCAGTGAATTCCTTCAGGAGACCCAGTACTTC. Residues: CASSEFLQETQYF.

The table lists this clonotype with a few counts. This could be a read error, since a much larger clone is one nucleotide away. This chain uses TRBV12-3 or TRBV12-4 with TRBJ2-1; D might be TRBD1 or TRBD2, each matching 7 bases. V was pared by 6 bases and J by 6 bases, with 18 bases between. The CDR3 loop spans 15 amino acids. The CDR3 sequence: CASRSQGGGPNEQFF. CDR3 sequence (DNA): TGTGCCAGCAGGTCCCAGGGGGGGGGGCCCAATGAGCAGTTCTTC.

CDR3 DNA sequence: TGTGCCAGCAGCGTAGCGGCGGGAGGGGAGACAGATACGCAGTATTTT. This translates into CASSVAAGGETDTQYF. V is TRBV9 and J is TRBJ2-3, with 9 bases aligning to TRBD2. The CDR3 length is 16 residues. The V and J ends lost 0 bases and 3 bases, in that order; junction bases with no gene match: 5. CDR1 SGDLS and CDR2 YYNGEE come from the germline V gene.

The rearrangement uses TRBV7-2 and TRBJ2-7; D gene uncertain. CDR3 length equals 14 residues. The V and J ends lost 2 bases and 4 bases respectively, with 12 bases between them. Germline CDR1 and CDR2: SGHTA and FQGNSA. The CDR3 region has the DNA TGTGCCAGCAGCTTACGGCCAGATTTTTACGAGCAGTACTTC. This sequence encodes CASSLRPDFYEQYF.

A single count supports this clonotype. This chain connects TRBV20-1 to TRBJ2-1, with 7 bases identical to TRBD2. V lost 4 bases to trimming and J lost 2 bases; unmatched junction nucleotides: 11. The length of the CDR3 is 16 residues. Germline V gives CDR1 DFQATT, CDR2 SNEGSKA (reference sequence). The CDR3 sequence is CSAKLSGGSPYNEQFF. CDR3 sequence (DNA): TGCAGTGCTAAGTTGTCCGGGGGGAGTCCCTACAATGAGCAGTTCTTC.

The chain combines TRBV10-3 with TRBJ1-5; D ambiguous. CDR1 and CDR2 (germline): ENHRY, SYGVKD. The germline V and J ends were trimmed by 5 bases and 3 bases, with 11 bases remaining between them. The CDR3 is 14 residues long. The CDR3 protein is CAISQTLNNQPQHF. The CDR3 coding sequence is TGTGCCATCAGTCAGACTCTAAACAATCAGCCCCAGCATTTT.

This clonotype was counted at least ten times. The CDR3 region is CASRQDRGSNQPQHF. For the CDR3, the DNA is TGTGCCAGCAGGCAGGACAGGGGTAGCAATCAGCCCCAGCATTTT. The V and J genes are TRBV7-8 and TRBJ1-5, with 9 positions matching TRBD1. CDR1 and CDR2 from the germline V gene are SGHVS and FQNEAQ. V was pared by 6 bases and J by 0 bases, with 3 bases of the junction left unmatched. There are 15 residues in the CDR3.

This clonotype appeared many times. The CDR3 loop is CATSDGTRPRYGYTF. CDR3 DNA: TGTGCCACCAGTGACGGAACCCGCCCACGCTATGGCTACACCTTC. This chain connects TRBV24-1 to TRBJ1-2; no firm D call. CDR3 length: 15 residues. Trimming pared 4 bases from V and 4 bases from J, leaving 15 bases between. CDR1 KGHDR and CDR2 SFDVKD come from the germline V gene.

In its sample, this clonotype was seen many times. DNA for the CDR3: TGTGCCAGCAGCCTTCTGGTGGGATCCGACGAGCAGTACTTC. It is translated as CASSLLVGSDEQYF. This chain joins TRBV14 and TRBJ2-7; D call uncertain. The CDR3 sequence is 14 residues long. Per germline, CDR1 SGHDN and CDR2 FVKESK. The V and J ends lost 4 bases and 5 bases respectively, with 15 bases between them.

This clonotype was picked up many times. The J gene is TRBJ2-1, the V gene TRBV10-3; D gene uncertain. The CDR3 is made up of 15 amino acids. The germline V and J ends were trimmed by 0 bases and 0 bases, with 6 bases remaining between them. Per germline, CDR1 ENHRY and CDR2 SYGVKD. The DNA for the CDR3 is TGTGCCATCAGTGAGTCGTCCGGCTCCTACAATGAGCAGTTCTTC. It is translated as CAISESSGSYNEQFF.

The chain couples TRBV13 to TRBJ1-1; no reliable D call. The germline CDR1 and CDR2 sequences are PRHDT and FYEKMQ (reference sequence). V lost 8 bases and J 4 bases, leaving 11 bases between the germline ends. CDR3 length equals 12 residues. CDR3 amino acids: CASLRFGTEAFF. DNA of the CDR3: TGTGCCAGCCTAAGGTTTGGCACTGAAGCTTTCTTT.

The chain employs TRBV7-6 and TRBJ2-1; a weak D match, TRBD2 (7 bases). V gave up 0 bases and J gave up 9 bases, with 15 bases separating them. Germline V gene sequence: CDR1 SGHVS, CDR2 FNYEAQ. This CDR3 is built from 15 residues. CDR3 sequence: CASSLADAGASEQFF. The CDR3, as DNA: TGTGCCAGCAGCTTAGCGGACGCGGGGGCTAGTGAGCAGTTCTTC.

This clonotype was recorded at least ten times. This sequence joins TRBV5-1 and TRBJ2-1; TRBD2 aligns across 8 bases. V shed 4 bases, J shed 5 bases, and the junction held 17 bases outside the gene matches. This CDR3 comprises 18 residues. Germline V gene lookup returns CDR1 SGHRS and CDR2 YFSETQ. The CDR3 DNA follows: TGCGCCAGCAGCCCAAATGTGGGTAGCGGGGAACTAAACAATGAGCAGTTCTTC. Residues: CASSPNVGSGELNNEQFF.

On this clonotype: Just one base apart from a much larger clone, this may be a read error. The chain links TRBV11-2 to TRBJ1-2, with 8 bases matching TRBD1. The germline gives CDR1 SGHAT, CDR2 FQNNGV. The length of the CDR3 is 15 residues. In nucleotides, the CDR3 is TGTGCCGGCAGCGCAGGACAGGGAAGAAGCTATGGCTACACCTTC. As protein: CAGSAGQGRSYGYTF.